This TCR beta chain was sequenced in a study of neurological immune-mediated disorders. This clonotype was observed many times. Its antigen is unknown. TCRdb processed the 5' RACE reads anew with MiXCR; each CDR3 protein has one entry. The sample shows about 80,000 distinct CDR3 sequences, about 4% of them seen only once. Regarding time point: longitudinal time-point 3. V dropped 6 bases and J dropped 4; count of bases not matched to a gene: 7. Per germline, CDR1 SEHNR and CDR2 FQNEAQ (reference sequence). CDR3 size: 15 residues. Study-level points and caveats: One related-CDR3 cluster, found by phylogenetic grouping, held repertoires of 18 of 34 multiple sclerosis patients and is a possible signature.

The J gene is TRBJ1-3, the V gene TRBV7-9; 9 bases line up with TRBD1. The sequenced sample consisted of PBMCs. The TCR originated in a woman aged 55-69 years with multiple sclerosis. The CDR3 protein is CASRPQGAGGNTIYF. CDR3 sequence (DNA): TGTGCCAGCAGGCCACAGGGGGCAGGAGGAAACACCATATATTTT.